Listed below are T cell receptor beta chains from one sample, sequenced in a study of T cells in localized non-small cell lung cancer. Produced via immunoSEQ multiplex PCR; TCRdb's table is partial and in-frame only. The sample gives more than 1,200 clones, 36% of which show up once; 7.7% is in the top ten. The sequencing used normal lung tissue next to the tumor, collected before any cancer treatment. The receptors here all came from a woman aged 35-70 years with stage I squamous cell lung carcinoma. Both conserved end residues are part of each CDR3. The D gene is left open where the match is weak. Expanded clones get a size class; other rows say once, few or many, or leave the size out.

clone size	J gene	V gene	D gene	CDR3 protein	CDR3 DNA
NA	TRBJ1-4	TRBV30	TRBD1	CAWNLRGRGEKLFF	TGTGCCTGGAACTTGAGGGGGCGGGGTGAAAAACTGTTTTTT
NA	TRBJ2-7	TRBV4-1	TRBD2	CASSQVEAGAYEQYF	TGCGCCAGCAGCCAAGTCGAGGCGGGAGCCTACGAGCAGTACTTC
NA	TRBJ1-5	TRBV19	NA	CASNRELLTPQHF	TGTGCCAGTAATAGGGAACTACTAACTCCCCAGCATTTT
few	TRBJ1-5	TRBV7-1	NA	CASSLIYPGRRNQPQHF	TGTGCCAGCAGCTTAATTTACCCAGGGAGGCGCAATCAGCCCCAGCATTTT
few	TRBJ2-5	TRBV30	TRBD2	CAWSALAGGLETQYF	TGTGCCTGGAGTGCACTAGCGGGGGGGCTAGAGACCCAGTACTTC
NA	TRBJ1-1	TRBV18	NA	CASSPTTQLQGYTEAFF	TGTGCCAGCTCACCAACAACACAACTCCAGGGTTACACTGAAGCTTTCTTT
NA	TRBJ1-1	TRBV15	NA	CATSRPKGKGVGAFF	TGTGCCACCAGCAGACCAAAGGGGAAGGGGGTGGGAGCTTTCTTT
NA	TRBJ1-6	TRBV6-8	NA	CASSPGQNSPLHF	TGTGCCAGCAGTCCGGGACAAAATTCACCCCTCCACTTT
NA	TRBJ1-1	TRBV29-1	NA	CSVARNTMNTEAFF	TGCAGCGTTGCCAGAAATACCATGAACACTGAAGCTTTCTTT
NA	TRBJ1-6	TRBV11-3	NA	CASSLDRLRNNSPLHF	TGTGCCAGCAGCTTAGATCGACTCAGGAATAATTCACCCCTCCACTTT
medium-sized	TRBJ1-5	TRBV6-8	NA	CASSFDISNQPQHF	TGTGCCAGCAGTTTTGACATTAGCAATCAGCCCCAGCATTTT
NA	TRBJ1-1	TRBV6-8	NA	CASSYGQGNTEAFF	TGTGCCAGCAGTTACGGCCAGGGAAACACTGAAGCTTTCTTT
NA	TRBJ2-1	TRBV9	NA	CASGQGGNEQFF	TGTGCCAGCGGGCAGGGAGGCAATGAGCAGTTCTTC
NA	TRBJ2-7	TRBV19	NA	CATEDRNSYEQYF	TGTGCCACTGAGGACAGAAACTCCTACGAGCAGTACTTC
NA	TRBJ1-6	TRBV5-1	NA	CASSPEVAGNSPLHF	TGCGCCAGCAGCCCGGAGGTAGCGGGTAATTCACCCCTCCACTTT
NA	TRBJ1-6	TRBV11-3	TRBD1	CASSSTGGHSPLHF	TGTGCCAGCAGCTCGACAGGGGGACATTCACCCCTCCACTTT
medium-sized	TRBJ2-2	TRBV11-3	TRBD2	CASSFPKRGTNTGELFF	TGTGCCAGCAGCTTCCCCAAGCGGGGGACGAACACCGGGGAGCTGTTTTTT
NA	TRBJ1-6	TRBV19	NA	CASNEGVDSPLHF	TGTGCCAGTAACGAGGGGGTAGATTCACCCCTCCACTTT
NA	TRBJ1-2	TRBV6-8	TRBD1	CASSTQGGTGGNRYGYTF	TGTGCCAGCAGTACCCAAGGGGGGACAGGGGGCAATCGGTATGGCTACACCTTC
NA	TRBJ2-2	TRBV18	NA	CASSQSQGTGGLRYTGELFF	TGTGCCAGCTCCCAGTCCCAGGGGACTGGTGGCTTGAGATACACCGGGGAGCTGTTTTTT
NA	TRBJ1-5	TRBV19	NA	CASSDLRGTPQHF	TGTGCCAGTAGCGACCTTCGGGGGACGCCCCAGCATTTT
NA	TRBJ2-3	TRBV11-3	NA	CASSFWSRGTDTQYF	TGTGCCAGCAGCTTTTGGTCCAGGGGCACAGATACGCAGTATTTT
medium-sized	TRBJ2-7	TRBV11-3	NA	CASSSGMGEGYEQYF	TGTGCCAGCAGCAGTGGCATGGGAGAAGGCTACGAGCAGTACTTC
NA	TRBJ2-1	TRBV2	TRBD2	CASSELSTSGAYNEQFF	TGTGCCAGCAGTGAATTGTCCACTAGCGGAGCCTACAATGAGCAGTTCTTC
few	TRBJ1-1	TRBV6-8	NA	CASTSQAGNIVAAFF	TGTGCCAGCACATCCCAGGCAGGGAATATAGTGGCAGCTTTCTTT
NA	TRBJ2-2	TRBV5-1	TRBD1	CASSLQGNTGELFF	TGCGCCAGCAGCCTACAGGGGAATACCGGGGAGCTGTTTTTT
NA	TRBJ2-1	TRBV4-1	NA	CASSQRSRTYNEQFF	TGCGCCAGCAGCCAACGTAGCAGAACCTACAATGAGCAGTTCTTC
NA	TRBJ2-7	TRBV6-1	NA	CASSEALRGFSYEQYF	TGTGCCAGCAGTGAAGCGCTTCGGGGTTTCTCCTACGAGCAGTACTTC
NA	TRBJ2-7	TRBV6-8	NA	CASSYSRHEQYF	TGTGCCAGCAGTTACTCCCGCCACGAGCAGTACTTC
few	TRBJ1-1	TRBV6-8	NA	CASSRVLMNTEAFF	TGTGCCAGCAGCCGAGTTCTAATGAACACTGAAGCTTTCTTT
NA	TRBJ2-7	TRBV12-5	NA	CASGLGDTGYEQYF	TGTGCTAGTGGTTTGGGAGACACGGGCTACGAGCAGTACTTC
few	TRBJ2-5	TRBV6-8	TRBD1	CASSRTLRTGLETQYF	TGTGCCAGCAGTAGGACCCTACGGACAGGGTTGGAGACCCAGTACTTC
NA	TRBJ1-6	TRBV11-3	NA	CASSLLSGRDSPLHF	TGTGCCAGCAGCTTATTGTCGGGGAGGGATTCACCCCTCCACTTT
NA	TRBJ2-5	TRBV9	TRBD1	CASTPGDRWGQETQYF	TGTGCCAGCACCCCCGGGGACAGGTGGGGACAAGAGACCCAGTACTTC
NA	TRBJ2-7	TRBV28	TRBD2	CASSFSSGGSYEQYF	TGTGCCAGCAGTTTTTCTAGCGGGGGCTCCTACGAGCAGTACTTC
medium-sized	TRBJ1-1	TRBV9	NA	CASSVGGENTEAFF	TGTGCCAGCAGTGTGGGGGGTGAGAACACTGAAGCTTTCTTT
NA	TRBJ1-2	TRBV30	TRBD1	CAWRIQGAFGYTF	TGTGCCTGGAGGATACAGGGGGCGTTTGGCTACACCTTC
once	TRBJ1-6	TRBV12-5	NA	CASGQTSESPLHF	TGTGCTAGTGGTCAAACCTCGGAGTCACCCCTCCACTTT
few	TRBJ1-6	TRBV11-3	TRBD1	CASSLWWGTGRFNSPLHF	TGTGCCAGCAGCTTGTGGTGGGGGACAGGGAGGTTCAATTCACCCCTCCACTTT
once	TRBJ2-3	TRBV18	TRBD2	CASSPLGGPGLADTDTQYF	TGTGCCAGCTCACCCCTGGGCGGTCCGGGACTAGCGGACACAGATACGCAGTATTTT
NA	TRBJ1-5	TRBV9	NA	CASTNLGGDGNQPQHF	TGTGCCAGCACCAACCTGGGGGGTGATGGCAATCAGCCCCAGCATTTT
NA	TRBJ2-3	TRBV14	NA	CASSQEATDTQYF	TGTGCCAGCAGCCAAGAGGCCACAGATACGCAGTATTTT
NA	TRBJ2-7	TRBV18	NA	CASSPEAGVRSEQYF	TGTGCCAGCTCACCAGAGGCAGGGGTTCGAAGCGAGCAGTACTTC
NA	TRBJ2-2	TRBV15	NA	CVTSRDNRMNTGELFF	TGTGTCACCAGCAGAGATAACAGGATGAACACCGGGGAGTTGTTTTTT
large	TRBJ1-1	TRBV9	NA	CASSPYEGQNTEAFF	TGTGCCAGCAGCCCTTACGAGGGACAGAACACTGAAGCTTTCTTT
few	TRBJ1-1	TRBV19	NA	CASNIEGLNTEAFF	TGTGCCAGTAATATTGAGGGCTTGAACACTGAAGCTTTCTTT
NA	TRBJ2-7	TRBV6-8	TRBD1	CVSSRGQGDEQYF	TGTGTCAGCAGTCGAGGACAGGGTGACGAGCAGTACTTC